Here is one T cell receptor beta chain with its context. This record belongs to a study of blood T cell repertoires in COVID-19. TCRdb's table, derived via immunoSEQ multiplex PCR, lists solely in-frame clones and lacks some. The profile shows 100,000 to 120,000 clones, approximately 89% of them singletons. The clonotype was recovered from a woman aged 55-70 years with COVID-19, enrolled during active disease. The sample taken for sequencing was peripheral blood.

The CDR3 reads CASSQGRGREYYGYTF. The CDR3 region has the DNA TGTGCCAGCAGCCAAGGGCGGGGTAGGGAATACTATGGCTACACCTTC. The chain uses TRBV3-1 (or the pseudogene TRBV3-2) and TRBJ1-2; D ambiguous. Trimming removed 1 base at V and 3 bases at J, with 15 bases between. The germline gives CDR1 LGHDT, CDR2 YNNKEL (reference sequence). CDR3 size: 16 residues.